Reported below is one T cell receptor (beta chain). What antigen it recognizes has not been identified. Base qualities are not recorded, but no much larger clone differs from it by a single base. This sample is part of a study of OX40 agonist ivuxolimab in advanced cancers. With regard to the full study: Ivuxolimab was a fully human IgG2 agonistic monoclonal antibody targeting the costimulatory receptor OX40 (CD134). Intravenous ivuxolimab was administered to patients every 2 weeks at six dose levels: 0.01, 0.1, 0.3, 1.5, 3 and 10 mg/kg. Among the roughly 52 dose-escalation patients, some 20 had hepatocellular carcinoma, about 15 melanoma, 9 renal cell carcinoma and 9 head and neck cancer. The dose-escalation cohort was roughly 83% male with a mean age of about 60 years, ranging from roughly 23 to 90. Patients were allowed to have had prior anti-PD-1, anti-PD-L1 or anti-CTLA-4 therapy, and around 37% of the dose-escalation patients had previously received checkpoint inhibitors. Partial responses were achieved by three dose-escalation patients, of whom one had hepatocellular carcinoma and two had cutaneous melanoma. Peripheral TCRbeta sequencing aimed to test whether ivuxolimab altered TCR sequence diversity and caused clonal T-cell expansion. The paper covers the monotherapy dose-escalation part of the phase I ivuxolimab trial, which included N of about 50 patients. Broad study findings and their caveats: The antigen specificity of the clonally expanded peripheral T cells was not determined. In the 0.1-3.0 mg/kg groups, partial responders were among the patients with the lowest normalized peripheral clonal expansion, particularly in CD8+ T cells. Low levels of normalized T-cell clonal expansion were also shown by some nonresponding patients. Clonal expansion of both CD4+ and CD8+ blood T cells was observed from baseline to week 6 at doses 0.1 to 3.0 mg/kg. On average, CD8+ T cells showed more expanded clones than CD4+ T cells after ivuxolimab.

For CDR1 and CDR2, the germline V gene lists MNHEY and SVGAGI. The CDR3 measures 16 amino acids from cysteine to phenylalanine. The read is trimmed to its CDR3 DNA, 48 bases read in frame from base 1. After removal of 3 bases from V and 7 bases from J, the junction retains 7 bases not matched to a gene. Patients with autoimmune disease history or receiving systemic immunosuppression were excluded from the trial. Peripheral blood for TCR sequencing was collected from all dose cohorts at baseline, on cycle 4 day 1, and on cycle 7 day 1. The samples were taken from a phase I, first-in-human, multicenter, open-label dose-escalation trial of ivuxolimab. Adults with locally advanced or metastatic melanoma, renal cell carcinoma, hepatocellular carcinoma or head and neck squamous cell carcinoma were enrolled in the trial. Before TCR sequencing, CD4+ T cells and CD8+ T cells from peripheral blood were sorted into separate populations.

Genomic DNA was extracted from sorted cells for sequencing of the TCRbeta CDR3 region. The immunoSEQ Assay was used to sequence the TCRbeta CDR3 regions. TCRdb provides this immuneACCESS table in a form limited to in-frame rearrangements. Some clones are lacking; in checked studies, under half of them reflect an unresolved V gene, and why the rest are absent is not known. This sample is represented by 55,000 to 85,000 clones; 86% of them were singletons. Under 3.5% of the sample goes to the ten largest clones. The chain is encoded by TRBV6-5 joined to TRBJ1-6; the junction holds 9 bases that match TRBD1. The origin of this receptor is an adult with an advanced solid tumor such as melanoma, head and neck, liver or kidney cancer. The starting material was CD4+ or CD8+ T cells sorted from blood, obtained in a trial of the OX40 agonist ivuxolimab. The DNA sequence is TGTGCCAGCAGTTATACAGGGGGCTTGGGCAATTCACCCCTCCACTTT. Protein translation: CASSYTGGLGNSPLHF.